One T cell receptor (beta chain) is described in this entry. Regarding treatment: randomized to nivolumab then ipilimumab (arm A) or the reverse (arm B). DNA-damaging chemotherapy had not been given to any patient beforehand. From thawed PBMCs, live CD3+CD8+ cells negative for CD19 and CD56 were sorted. The entry originates in a study of sequential checkpoint blockade in melanoma. Across the whole study: First-line arms were nivolumab then ipilimumab, or the reverse, randomized 1:1.

Libraries were prepared by immunoSEQ multiplex PCR; TCRdb keeps only in-frame clonotypes and omits some of them. Here the sample spans about 17,000 clones, around 70% being singletons. In germline, CDR1 is MGHRA, CDR2 YSYEKL. V shed 2 bases and J shed 1 base, with 9 bases lying between them. The CDR3 sequence is 15 residues long. This TCR was sampled from a human donor with melanoma. The chain recombines TRBV4-1 with TRBJ2-1; D possibly corresponds to TRBD1 (5 bases). The sequencing used CD8+ T cells sorted from blood (inferred from file names), collected from a patient given nivolumab and ipilimumab in sequence. The CDR3 loop reads CASSQPGRSYNEQFF. In nucleotides, the CDR3 is TGCGCCAGCAGCCAACCAGGGCGGTCCTACAATGAGCAGTTCTTC.